This T cell receptor (beta chain) is drawn from a study of blood T cell repertoires in COVID-19. Across the study: Material from acute and convalescent COVID-19 was sourced from the United States, Italy and Spain.

Original processing methods: Amplification from reference gene primers served as the basis for estimated nucleated cell counts. Libraries were prepared by immunoSEQ multiplex PCR; TCRdb keeps only in-frame clonotypes and omits some of them. The DNA was the basis for D and trimming; V, J and clone size are from that table. The sample has around 69,000 clones, 65% to 90% seen once. Per germline, CDR1 SGHTA and CDR2 FQGNSA. The CDR3 consists of 14 residues. Deletions cut 2 bases from V and 7 bases from J, with 11 bases between. V and J are TRBV7-2 and TRBJ1-4; tentatively, D is TRBD1 (6 bases). Specimen: peripheral blood. The receptor was derived from a man in his forties or fifties with acute or convalescent COVID-19. CDR3 sequence reads: CASSLRGGPEKLFF. CDR3 DNA: TGTGCCAGCAGCTTAAGGGGGGGTCCTGAAAAACTGTTTTTT.